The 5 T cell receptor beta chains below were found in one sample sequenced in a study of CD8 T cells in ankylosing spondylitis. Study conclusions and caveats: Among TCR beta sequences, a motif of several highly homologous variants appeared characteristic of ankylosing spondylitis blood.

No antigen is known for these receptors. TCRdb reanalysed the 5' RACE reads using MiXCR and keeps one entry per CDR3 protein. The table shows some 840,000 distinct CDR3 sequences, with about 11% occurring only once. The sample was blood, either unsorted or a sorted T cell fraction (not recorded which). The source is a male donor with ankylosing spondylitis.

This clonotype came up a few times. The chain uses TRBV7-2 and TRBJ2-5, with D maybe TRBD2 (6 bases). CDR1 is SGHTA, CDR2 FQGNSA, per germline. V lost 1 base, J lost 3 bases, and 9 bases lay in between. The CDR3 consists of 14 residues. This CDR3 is CASSLVAAEETQYF. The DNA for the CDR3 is TGTGCCAGCAGCTTAGTAGCGGCGGAAGAGACCCAGTACTTC. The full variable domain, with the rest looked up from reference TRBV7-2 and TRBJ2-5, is GAGVSQSPSNKVTEKGKDVELRCDPISGHTALYWYRQSLGQGLEFLIYFQGNSAPDKSGLPSDRFSAERTGGSVSTLTIQRTQQEDSAVYLCASSLVAAEETQYFGPGTRLLVL.

The chain's CDR3 is CASSSGDSWVKNIQYF. The CDR3 coding sequence is TGCGCCAGCAGCTCAGGGGACAGTTGGGTCAAAAACATTCAGTACTTC. This chain connects TRBV5-1 to TRBJ2-4; the match to TRBD1 covers 7 bases. The CDR3 has 16 residues. With 3 bases clipped from V and 3 bases from J, the junction kept 9 bases outside the gene matches. The germline V gene has CDR1 SGHRS and CDR2 YFSETQ.

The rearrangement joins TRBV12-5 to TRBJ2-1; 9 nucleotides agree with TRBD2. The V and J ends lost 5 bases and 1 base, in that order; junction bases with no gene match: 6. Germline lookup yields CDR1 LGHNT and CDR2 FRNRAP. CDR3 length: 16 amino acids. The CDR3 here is CASGPGLAGSYNEQFF. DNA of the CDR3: TGTGCTAGTGGTCCTGGCCTAGCGGGGTCCTACAATGAGCAGTTCTTC.

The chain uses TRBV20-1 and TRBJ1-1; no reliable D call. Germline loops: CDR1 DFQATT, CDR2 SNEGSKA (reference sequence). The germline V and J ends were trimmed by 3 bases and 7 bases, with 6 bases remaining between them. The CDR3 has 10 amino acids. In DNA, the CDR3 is TGCAGTGCTAGTTTGGATGAAGCTTTCTTT. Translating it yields CSASLDEAFF.

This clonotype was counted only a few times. The CDR3 DNA reads as TGCAGCGTTGAGGCTAGCGGGAGCTGGAGCACAGATACGCAGTATTTT. It yields the protein CSVEASGSWSTDTQYF. The J gene is TRBJ2-3, the V gene TRBV29-1, with TRBD2 identical over 10 bases. This CDR3 is built from 16 residues. The V segment lost 3 bases and the J segment 0 bases; nucleotides outside the gene matches: 6. Looked up from germline, CDR1 is SQVTM and CDR2 is ANQGSEA.